A selection of T cell receptor beta chains follows, all from one sample in a study of glioma-infiltrating T cells after dendritic cell vaccination. Sequencing was performed with immunoSEQ multiplex PCR; in TCRdb, only in-frame clones are kept and a portion is missing. Seen here are 55,000 to 75,000 clones, roughly four fifths observed once, and the top ten hold approximately 15%. The specimen comprised blood, sampled after dendritic cell vaccination. All receptors come from a human donor with glioblastoma. The CDR3 runs from the conserved cysteine through the conserved F or W. D genes are given only for firm matches. Clone size is shown for a subset of rows, as once, few, many or a class of expanded clone.

NA,TRBV6-6,TRBD2,TRBJ2-2,TGTGCCAGCAGGGACGGGGGGACTGACTACACCGGGGAGCTGTTTTTT,CASRDGGTDYTGELFF
NA,TRBV4-1,NA,TRBJ1-5,TGCGCCAGCAGCCAAGATCTCGGGAGCCCGAATCAGCCCCAGCATTTT,CASSQDLGSPNQPQHF
NA,TRBV11-2,NA,TRBJ1-2,TGTGCCAGCAGCTTTCTTACGGTCGAGAGCTACACCTTC,CASSFLTVESYTF
NA,TRBV11-2,NA,TRBJ2-1,TGTGCCAGCAGAAAAATCAGGTCAATGGGGGCCGGCTACAATGAGCAGTTCTTC,CASRKIRSMGAGYNEQFF
NA,TRBV19,TRBD2,TRBJ2-3,TGTGCCAGTAGTATGACTAGCGGGGGGTCCCTTTCAGATACGCAGTATTTT,CASSMTSGGSLSDTQYF
NA,TRBV5-5,NA,TRBJ1-2,TGTGCCAGCAGCTTGTGGCAGGGCCACTATGGCTACACCTTC,CASSLWQGHYGYTF
NA,TRBV19,NA,TRBJ1-5,TGTGCCAGTAGTATGAGTTTGGTTCAGCCCCAGCATTTT,CASSMSLVQPQHF
NA,TRBV19,NA,TRBJ1-2,TGTGCCAGTAGTATCCCCCGCGCAGGGCAACAAATCTATGGCTACACCTTC,CASSIPRAGQQIYGYTF
NA,TRBV25-1,TRBD2,TRBJ2-1,TGTGCCAGCAGTGAGTTAGGGACTAGCGGGGGGAATGAGCAGTTCTTC,CASSELGTSGGNEQFF
many,TRBV12-5,NA,TRBJ1-4,TGTGCTAGTGGACGGAGGGTTAGAGGAAAGGAAAAACTGTTTTTT,CASGRRVRGKEKLFF
NA,TRBV5-4,TRBD1,TRBJ1-2,TGTGCCAGCAGCTCCGACAGGGGTTACCCTGGCTACACCTTC,CASSSDRGYPGYTF
NA,TRBV6-4,NA,TRBJ2-1,TGTGCCAGCAGTCTATCCCCTAGTGACAATGAGCAGTTCTTC,CASSLSPSDNEQFF
once,TRBV10-3,TRBD1,TRBJ2-5,TGTGCCATCAGTGACACGCGGCAGGGGGCCGTTAGTGAGACCCAGTACTTC,CAISDTRQGAVSETQYF
NA,TRBV4-1,NA,TRBJ1-1,TGCGCCAGCAGCCAAGCCAGGGGCACTGAAGCTTTCTTT,CASSQARGTEAFF
once,TRBV29-1,TRBD1,TRBJ2-3,TGCAGCGTCGTAGGACAGGGATTCACAGATACGCAGTATTTT,CSVVGQGFTDTQYF
NA,TRBV5-1,TRBD2,TRBJ2-3,TGCGCCAGCAGCACCGGGACTAGTGACGCAGATACGCAGTATTTT,CASSTGTSDADTQYF
NA,TRBV15,TRBD2,TRBJ2-7,TGTGCCACCAGCAGAGATCGCGGGGGGGGAACTCGCGAGCAGTACTTC,CATSRDRGGGTREQYF
NA,TRBV6-5,NA,TRBJ1-2,TGTGCCGTCGGAGGGATTCTGTCCGGCTACACCTTC,CAVGGILSGYTF
NA,TRBV7-9,NA,TRBJ1-6,TGTGCCAGCAGCTCAGGACTGAGTTTACCCCTCCACTTT,CASSSGLSLPLHF
NA,TRBV14,NA,TRBJ2-5,TGTGCCAGCAGCCATAATCAAGAGACCCAGTACTTC,CASSHNQETQYF
NA,TRBV5-4,NA,TRBJ1-1,TGTGCCAGCAGCTTGTACGGGGGCACTGAAGCTTTCTTT,CASSLYGGTEAFF
once,TRBV5-1,NA,TRBJ2-5,TGCGCCAGCAGCTTGGAGGGGGAGACCCAGTACTTC,CASSLEGETQYF
NA,TRBV7-9,NA,TRBJ2-7,TGTGCCGGGGAGAACAGGGAAGGGAACCACGAGCAGTACTTC,CAGENREGNHEQYF
NA,TRBV6-1,TRBD2,TRBJ2-7,TGTGCCAGCAGTGATACTAGCGGGGCCGAAGACTACGAGCAGTACTTC,CASSDTSGAEDYEQYF
NA,TRBV5-1,NA,TRBJ2-6,TGCGCCAGCAGCTTGGAAGCAGGGTCTGGGGCCAACGTCCTGACTTTC,CASSLEAGSGANVLTF
NA,TRBV6-5,NA,TRBJ1-2,TGTGCCAGCAGTTCTTTTGGGAGTGGGTACGGCGGCTACACCTTC,CASSSFGSGYGGYTF
NA,TRBV5-1,NA,TRBJ1-1,TGCGCCAGCAGCTTGGCACAGATGAACACTGAAGCTTTCTTT,CASSLAQMNTEAFF
NA,TRBV15,NA,TRBJ2-7,TGTGCCACCAGGTCCGGGTGGCAGGGGATCGCCGAGCAGTACTTC,CATRSGWQGIAEQYF
NA,TRBV30,NA,TRBJ1-2,TGTGCCTGGAGTGTACGGCAGGGGATCGATGGCTACACCTTC,CAWSVRQGIDGYTF
few,TRBV9,NA,TRBJ1-1,TGTGCCAGCAGCTCCCGCGGGCTCATGAACACTGAAGCTTTCTTT,CASSSRGLMNTEAFF
NA,TRBV6-5,NA,TRBJ2-1,TGTGCCAGCAGCCGAACAGGTTACAATGAGCAGTTCTTC,CASSRTGYNEQFF
NA,TRBV27,NA,TRBJ1-3,TGTGCCAGCAGTCCGCGCCTCTGGAGTGGCAGTAACTCTGGAAACACCATATATTTT,CASSPRLWSGSNSGNTIYF
NA,TRBV4-1,TRBD1,TRBJ2-2,TGCGCCAGCACACGAGGACAGGGGGCGCTGGCCGGGGAGCTGTTTTTT,CASTRGQGALAGELFF
NA,TRBV6-5,TRBD1,TRBJ2-2,TGTGCCAGCAGTTACTCTGGGACAGAGAACACCGGGGAGCTGTTTTTT,CASSYSGTENTGELFF
once,TRBV7-9,NA,TRBJ2-4,TGTGCCAGCAGCTCGGCACAGGAATTCAAAAACATTCAGTACTTC,CASSSAQEFKNIQYF
NA,TRBV6-1,NA,TRBJ1-1,TGTGCCAGCAGTGAATCCGGACACCCGAGGACTGAAGCTTTCTTT,CASSESGHPRTEAFF
NA,TRBV2,TRBD2,TRBJ2-5,TGTGCCAGCTTAGCCGGGGGGGCAGAGACCCAGTACTTC,CASLAGGAETQYF
once,TRBV6-5,NA,TRBJ1-1,TGTGCCAGCAGTTACCGGGTGTCCCCGAACACTGAAGCTTTCTTT,CASSYRVSPNTEAFF
NA,TRBV19,NA,TRBJ1-2,TGTGCCAGTACCCCCCATCGGCAGGGCAATGGCTACACCTTC,CASTPHRQGNGYTF
NA,TRBV30,NA,TRBJ1-1,TGTGCCTGGAGTCCAGGGCTTTGGACTGAAGCTTTCTTT,CAWSPGLWTEAFF
NA,TRBV7-9,TRBD2,TRBJ2-3,TGTGCCAGCAGCCCACTAGCGGGGTTCACAGATACGCAGTATTTT,CASSPLAGFTDTQYF
NA,TRBV7-9,NA,TRBJ2-7,TGTGCCAGCCGCCGGGACTTGAGTCTCGAGCAGTACTTC,CASRRDLSLEQYF
NA,TRBV7-8,TRBD1,TRBJ1-2,TGTGCCAGCAGCGCACACAGGGGTTCAAGCTATGGCTACACCTTC,CASSAHRGSSYGYTF
few,TRBV19,NA,TRBJ1-4,TGTGCCAGTAGTCGGGACACGACTGCCGGTCTTGAAAAACTGTTTTTT,CASSRDTTAGLEKLFF
NA,TRBV30,NA,TRBJ1-6,TGTGCCGTTATACAGGGCTTTAATTCACCCCTCCACTTT,CAVIQGFNSPLHF
NA,TRBV6-5,NA,TRBJ1-1,TGTGCCAGCATACCCAGGGTGAACACTGAAGCTTTCTTT,CASIPRVNTEAFF
once,TRBV7-9,NA,TRBJ1-2,TGTGCCAGCAGCCCTCTGGGGGGGGGCTACACCTTC,CASSPLGGGYTF
NA,TRBV6-5,NA,TRBJ2-7,TGTGCCAGCAGTTACTCGATACAGTCCTACGAGCAGTACTTC,CASSYSIQSYEQYF
once,TRBV11-3,NA,TRBJ1-5,TGTGCCAGCAGCTTAGCAGGGTCGGGGCCCCAGCATTTT,CASSLAGSGPQHF
NA,TRBV14,TRBD1,TRBJ2-2,TGTGCCAGCAGCCTTTTACAGGGGGCCATCACCGGGGAGCTGTTTTTT,CASSLLQGAITGELFF
NA,TRBV7-8,NA,TRBJ1-3,TGTGCCAGCGGGCCTGGAAACACCATATATTTT,CASGPGNTIYF
NA,TRBV2,TRBD1,TRBJ2-7,TGTGCCAGCAGTGAAGGCAGGGGGCGCTTACACGAGCAGTACTTC,CASSEGRGRLHEQYF
NA,TRBV11-2,TRBD2,TRBJ2-1,TGTGCCAGCAGCCTTGGACTAGACAACTACAATGAGCAGTTCTTC,CASSLGLDNYNEQFF
NA,TRBV30,TRBD1,TRBJ1-2,TGTGCCTGCCACCGGGACAGGGTTCTTGGTGGCTACACCTTC,CACHRDRVLGGYTF
NA,TRBV19,NA,TRBJ1-6,TGTGCCAGTAGTGCAGACAGGACGAATTCACCCCTCCACTTT,CASSADRTNSPLHF
NA,TRBV11-3,TRBD1,TRBJ1-6,TGTGCCAGCAGCTTGGAGGGACAGCAGAATTCACCCCTCCACTTT,CASSLEGQQNSPLHF
NA,TRBV7-2,NA,TRBJ1-2,TGTGCCAGCAGCCGCAGACAGATAGCTAACTATGGCTACACCTTC,CASSRRQIANYGYTF